This T cell receptor beta chain was observed in a study of T-cell memory formation after mild COVID-19. Broader study findings: CD4+ bias marked clones expanding day 15 to 37, unlike balanced contracting clones. Day 37-peaking second-wave clones had unconfirmed SARS-CoV-2 specificity. Contracting clones localized mainly to CM and EM when CD4+ and mainly to EMRA when CD8+.

This clonotype has a handful of counts. Its specificity is unknown. The germline CDR1 and CDR2 sequences are SGHTA and FQGNSA. This CDR3 has 13 amino acids. V was pared by 8 bases and J by 6 bases, with 5 bases of the junction left unmatched. MiXCR, applied by TCRdb to the 5' RACE reads, yields one record per CDR3 protein. The repertoire includes 55,000 to 65,000 distinct CDR3 sequences, 9.5% of them detected once, and more than 1% sits in the top ten. This receptor was identified in a man in his late teens or twenties who had mild COVID-19 (a few samples of this study predate the infection). Cell type and time point are not known. Material for sequencing was PBMCs or a T cell subset sorted from them (not recorded which). The rearrangement joins TRBV7-2 to TRBJ2-3; TRBD2 aligns across 10 bases. CDR3 sequence: CASHSGGHDTQYF. CDR3 DNA: TGTGCCAGCCATAGCGGGGGGCACGATACGCAGTATTTT.